This T cell receptor (beta chain) comes out of a study of cytomegalovirus exposure and HLA in healthy donors. Whole-study results and caveats: Reports credit the classifier with highly specific, highly sensitive diagnosis of cytomegalovirus status. One cluster of highly shared sequence variants probably arose as a sequencing artifact.

Comments on this clone: Its antigen is not identified.

CDR3 size: 14 residues. V dropped 0 bases and J dropped 2 bases, with 8 bases sitting between them. CDR1 is SGHRS, CDR2 YFSETQ, per germline. Use of 60 Vbeta and 13 Jbeta primers characterized the PCR. The protocol was immunoSEQ multiplex PCR, while the TCRdb copy is restricted to in-frame clones and leaves out a portion. This table holds more than 100,000 clones, 76% found once. This rearrangement joins TRBV5-1 to TRBJ1-2, with D tentatively TRBD1 (6 bases). The sequence derives from a female donor in good health and CMV-seropositive. Input material: PBMCs. CDR3 sequence reads: CASSLEGGNYGYTF. As DNA, the CDR3 is TGCGCCAGCAGCTTGGAAGGGGGAAACTATGGCTACACCTTC.